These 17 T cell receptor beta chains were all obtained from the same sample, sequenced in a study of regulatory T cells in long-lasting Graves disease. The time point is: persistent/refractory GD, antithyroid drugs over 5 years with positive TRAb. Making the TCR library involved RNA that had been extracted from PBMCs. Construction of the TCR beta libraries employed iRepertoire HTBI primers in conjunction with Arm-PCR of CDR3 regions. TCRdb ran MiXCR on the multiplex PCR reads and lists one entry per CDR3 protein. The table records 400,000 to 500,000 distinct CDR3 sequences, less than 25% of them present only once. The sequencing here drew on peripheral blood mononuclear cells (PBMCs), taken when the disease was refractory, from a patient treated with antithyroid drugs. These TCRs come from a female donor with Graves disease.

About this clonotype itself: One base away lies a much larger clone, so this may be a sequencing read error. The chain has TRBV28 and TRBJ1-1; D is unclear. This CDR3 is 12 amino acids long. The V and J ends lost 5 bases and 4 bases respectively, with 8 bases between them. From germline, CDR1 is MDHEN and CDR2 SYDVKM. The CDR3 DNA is TGTGCCAGCAGTACCCAAACCACTGAAGCTTTCTTT. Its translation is CASSTQTTEAFF.

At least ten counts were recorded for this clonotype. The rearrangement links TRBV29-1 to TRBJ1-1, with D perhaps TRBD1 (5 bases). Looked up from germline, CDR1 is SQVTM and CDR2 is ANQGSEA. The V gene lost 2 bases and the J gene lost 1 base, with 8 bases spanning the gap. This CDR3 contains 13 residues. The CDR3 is CSVEKGSNTEAFF. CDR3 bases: TGCAGCGTTGAAAAGGGGTCGAACACTGAAGCTTTCTTT. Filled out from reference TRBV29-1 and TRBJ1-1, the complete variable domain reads SAVISQKPSRDICQRGTSLTIQCQVDSQVTMMFWYRQQPGQSLTLIATANQGSEATYESGFVIDKFPISRPNLTFSTLTVSNMSPEDSSIYLCSVEKGSNTEAFFGQGTRLTVV.

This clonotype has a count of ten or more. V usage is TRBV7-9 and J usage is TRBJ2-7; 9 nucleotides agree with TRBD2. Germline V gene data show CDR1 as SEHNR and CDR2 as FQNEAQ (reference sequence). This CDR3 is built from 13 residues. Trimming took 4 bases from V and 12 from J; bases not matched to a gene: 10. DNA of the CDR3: TGTGCCAGCAGCTCCCCGGCTAGCGGGGTCGCGTACTTC. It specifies CASSSPASGVAYF.

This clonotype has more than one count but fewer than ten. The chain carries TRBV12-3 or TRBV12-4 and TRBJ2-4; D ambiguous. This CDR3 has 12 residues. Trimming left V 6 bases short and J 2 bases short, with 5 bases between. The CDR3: CASSPSKNIQYF. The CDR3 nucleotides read TGTGCCAGCAGCCCATCCAAAAACATTCAGTACTTC.

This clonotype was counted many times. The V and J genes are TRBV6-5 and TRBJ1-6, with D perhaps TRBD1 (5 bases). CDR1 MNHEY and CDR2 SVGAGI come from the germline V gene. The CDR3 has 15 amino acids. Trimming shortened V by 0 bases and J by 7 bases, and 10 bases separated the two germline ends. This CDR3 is CASSYSGPSNSPLHF. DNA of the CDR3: TGTGCCAGCAGTTACTCGGGGCCGAGCAATTCACCCCTCCACTTT.

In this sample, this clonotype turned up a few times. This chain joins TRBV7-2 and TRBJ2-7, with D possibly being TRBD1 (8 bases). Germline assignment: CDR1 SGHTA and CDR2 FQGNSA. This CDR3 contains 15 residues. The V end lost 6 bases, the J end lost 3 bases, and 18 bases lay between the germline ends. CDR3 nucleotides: TGTGCCAGCAGTCCTACAGGGGGGGGGCTCTACGAGCAGTACTTC. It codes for CASSPTGGGLYEQYF.

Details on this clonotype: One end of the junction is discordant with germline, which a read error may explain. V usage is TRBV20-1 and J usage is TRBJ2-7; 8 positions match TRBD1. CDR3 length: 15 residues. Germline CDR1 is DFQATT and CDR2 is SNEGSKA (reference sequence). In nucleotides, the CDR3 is TGCAGTGCTAGCGGCATGCCAGGGGGCGTTTACGGGCAGTACTTC. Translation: CSASGMPGGVYGQYF.

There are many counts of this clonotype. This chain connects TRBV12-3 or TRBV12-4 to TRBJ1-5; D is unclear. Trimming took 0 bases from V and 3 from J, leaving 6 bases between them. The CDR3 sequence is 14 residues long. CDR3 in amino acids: CASSLARPNQPQHF. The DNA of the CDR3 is TGTGCCAGCAGTTTAGCGCGGCCCAATCAGCCCCAGCATTTT.

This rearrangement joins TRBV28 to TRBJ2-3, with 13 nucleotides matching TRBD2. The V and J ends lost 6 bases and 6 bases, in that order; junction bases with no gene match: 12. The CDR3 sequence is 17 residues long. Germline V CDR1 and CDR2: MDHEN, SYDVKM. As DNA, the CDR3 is TGTGCCAGCAGCATGAGCCCACTAGCGGGAGGGGGTGATACGCAGTATTTT. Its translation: CASSMSPLAGGGDTQYF.

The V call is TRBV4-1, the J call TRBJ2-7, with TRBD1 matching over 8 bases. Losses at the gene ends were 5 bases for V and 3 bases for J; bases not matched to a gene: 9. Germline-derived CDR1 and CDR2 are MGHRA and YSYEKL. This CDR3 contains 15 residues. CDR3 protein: CASSLTGQGGYEQYF. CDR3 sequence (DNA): TGCGCCAGCAGCTTAACAGGACAGGGCGGCTACGAGCAGTACTTC.

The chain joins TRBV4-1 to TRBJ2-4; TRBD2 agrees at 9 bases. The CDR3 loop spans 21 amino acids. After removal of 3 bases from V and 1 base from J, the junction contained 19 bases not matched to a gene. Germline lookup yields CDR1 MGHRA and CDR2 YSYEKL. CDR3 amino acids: CASSHPIRGTSIGFAKNIQYF. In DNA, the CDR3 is TGCGCCAGCAGCCACCCAATCCGGGGGACTAGCATTGGTTTTGCCAAAAACATTCAGTACTTC.

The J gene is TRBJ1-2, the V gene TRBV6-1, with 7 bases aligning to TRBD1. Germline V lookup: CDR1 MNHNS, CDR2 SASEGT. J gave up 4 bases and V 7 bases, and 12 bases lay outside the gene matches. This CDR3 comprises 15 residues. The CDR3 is CASMGPGTARYGYTF. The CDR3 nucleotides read TGTGCCAGCATGGGTCCCGGGACAGCGCGCTATGGCTACACCTTC.

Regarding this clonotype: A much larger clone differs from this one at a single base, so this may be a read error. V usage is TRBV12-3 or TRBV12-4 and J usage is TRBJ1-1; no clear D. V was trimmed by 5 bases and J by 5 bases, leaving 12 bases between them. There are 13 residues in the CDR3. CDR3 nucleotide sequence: TGTGCCAGCAGTGACCCCCCGGAGACTGAAGCTTTCTTT. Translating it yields CASSDPPETEAFF.

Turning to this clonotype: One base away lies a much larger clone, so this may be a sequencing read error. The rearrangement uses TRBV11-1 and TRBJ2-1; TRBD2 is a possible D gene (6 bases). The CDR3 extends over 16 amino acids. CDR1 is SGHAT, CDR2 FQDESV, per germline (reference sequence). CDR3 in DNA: TGTGCCAGCAGCTTCCTTCTAGCGTCCCTCCGCAGTGAGCAGCTCTTC. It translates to CASSFLLASLRSEQLF.

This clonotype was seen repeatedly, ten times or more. CDR3 loop: CASSPPTYEQYF. CDR3 nucleotide sequence: TGCGCCAGCAGCCCACCGACCTACGAGCAGTACTTC. The V call is TRBV5-1, the J call TRBJ2-7; D uncertain. Germline values: CDR1 SGHRS, CDR2 YFSETQ. The CDR3 runs 12 residues. With 4 bases removed from V and 2 bases from J, the gap between germline ends came to 7 bases.

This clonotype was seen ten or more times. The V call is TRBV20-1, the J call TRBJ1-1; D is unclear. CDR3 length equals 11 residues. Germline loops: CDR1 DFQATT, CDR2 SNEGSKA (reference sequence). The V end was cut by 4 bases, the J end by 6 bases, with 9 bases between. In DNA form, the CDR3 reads TGCAGTGCTACTGGGGTAGCTGAAGCTTTCTTT. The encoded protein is CSATGVAEAFF.

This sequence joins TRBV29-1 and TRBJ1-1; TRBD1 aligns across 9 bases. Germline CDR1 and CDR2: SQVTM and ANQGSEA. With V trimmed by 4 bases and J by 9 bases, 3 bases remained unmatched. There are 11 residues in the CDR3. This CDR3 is CSVGDRVQAFF. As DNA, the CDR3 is TGCAGCGTTGGGGACAGGGTTCAAGCTTTCTTT.